This T cell receptor (beta chain) comes out of a study of CD8+ T cells in alopecia areata (dated by TCRdb to 2016 to 2019). Concerning the study at large: The treated patients, all with moderate-to-severe alopecia areata, were enrolled in an open-label pilot trial of oral tofacitinib given at 5 to 10 mg twice daily. Tofacitinib was administered for 6 to 18 months, and 6 months of follow-up off drug were then conducted to assess delayed response and recurrence. For the treated patients, the SALT score, which quantifies what percentage of scalp surface area is affected, served as the measure of disease severity. In both human patients and the C3H/HeJ mouse model, the study applied high-throughput TCRbeta sequencing to look at T cell clonal expansion in alopecia areata. Human TCRbeta sequencing covered scalp tissue and sorted CD4+ and CD8+ peripheral blood T cells from patchy and totalis/universalis alopecia areata patients and healthy controls. Biopsies were taken from tofacitinib-treated patients at baseline and again at 4 and 24 weeks into treatment, and several of those patients also had a later scalp biopsy. Clonality in the scalp was compared among normal scalp (n=4), patchy alopecia areata scalp (n=8), and alopecia totalis/universalis scalp (n=8). RNA was extracted with the PAXgene miRNA kit for fixed scalp, the miRNeasy kit for PBMCs, and the RNeasy kit for mouse skin. TCRbeta CDR3 regions were amplified by immunoSEQ multiplex PCR with 35 Vbeta forward and 13 Jbeta reverse primers.

Worth noting for this clone: Its antigen is not yet known. No much larger clone is present one base from it, and per-base qualities are unavailable.

Library preparation was by the immunoSEQ multiplex PCR assay. To provide template for TCR sequencing, every sample had RNA extracted and reverse transcribed into cDNA. First-strand cDNA was synthesized using SuperScript III with a 2:1 mix of oligo-dT and random hexamers. A synthetic immune receptor repertoire was used to assess amplification bias, and residual bias was removed computationally. Per the authors' processing: Raw reads were preprocessed to remove errors, and CDR3 was defined according to IMGT conventions as the region from the conserved cysteine to phenylalanine. Clonality was computed by normalizing Shannon entropy by log2 of the number of productive unique TCRs and subtracting the result from 1. CD4 or CD8 identity of scalp clones was inferred by cross-referencing scalp TCRbeta sequences with sorted blood CD4 and CD8 repertoires. Entries here come from immuneACCESS through TCRdb and include only in-frame sequences with V and J called. Some clones fail to appear in such tables; in the studies checked, an unresolved V gene covers under half of the shortfall, and the cause of the remainder is unknown. V, J and clone size are taken as reported in that table, and D and trimming were inferred from the DNA itself. The sample data list 80,000 to 100,000 clones, and about 44% of these were observed just once. Roughly 18% of the sample is in the top ten clones.

Summary of the overall study and its limitations: The treated cohort was small, with a single nonresponder, so links between baseline CD8+ expansion and response need larger studies. During tofacitinib treatment, many expanded lesional clones stuck around in both scalp and blood, and this persistence may partly explain why relapse happens after treatment is stopped. Tofacitinib significantly lowered scalp clonality and the number of expanded CD8+ clones among the top 100 scalp clones. Unlike mouse skin, where gammadelta T cells dominate, normal human skin contains resident alphabeta T cells that get sequenced too, which complicates analysis of the scalp TCR repertoire. Compared with mice, TCR sequences shared between patients were less clear, possibly partly because of HLA diversity across the patient population. Compared with normal scalp, lesional scalp had higher clonality and more expanded CD8+ clones, particularly in alopecia totalis/universalis, a pattern that suggests antigenic drive.

The time point label for this specimen denotes: roughly 26 weeks on oral tofacitinib. According to the study, the label for this sample's treatment or condition signals: oral pan-JAK inhibitor, 5-10 mg twice daily. Lesional scalp punch biopsies and peripheral blood were collected from alopecia areata patients. PBMCs were separated by density centrifugation and stained for CD3, CD4 and CD8, after which CD4+ and CD8+ T cells were sorted on a FACSAria. V is shortened by 5 bases, J by 2 bases, and the region joining them spans 10 bases. Reading from cysteine to phenylalanine, the CDR3 counts 13 amino acids. Of all the DNA, just the CDR3 is kept, 39 bases in frame from base 1. Based on the germline V gene (reference sequence), the CDR1 and CDR2 sequences are SEHNR and FQNEAQ.

In this chain, TRBV7-9 is recombined with TRBJ2-7; a tentative D match to TRBD2 spans 5 bases. The clonotype comes from a human donor with alopecia areata. Source: CD8+ T cells sorted from blood, taken at week 24, from a patient treated with tofacitinib. The CDR3 region reads CASSPWETYEQYF. Here is the DNA: TGTGCCAGCAGCCCCTGGGAGACCTACGAGCAGTACTTC.